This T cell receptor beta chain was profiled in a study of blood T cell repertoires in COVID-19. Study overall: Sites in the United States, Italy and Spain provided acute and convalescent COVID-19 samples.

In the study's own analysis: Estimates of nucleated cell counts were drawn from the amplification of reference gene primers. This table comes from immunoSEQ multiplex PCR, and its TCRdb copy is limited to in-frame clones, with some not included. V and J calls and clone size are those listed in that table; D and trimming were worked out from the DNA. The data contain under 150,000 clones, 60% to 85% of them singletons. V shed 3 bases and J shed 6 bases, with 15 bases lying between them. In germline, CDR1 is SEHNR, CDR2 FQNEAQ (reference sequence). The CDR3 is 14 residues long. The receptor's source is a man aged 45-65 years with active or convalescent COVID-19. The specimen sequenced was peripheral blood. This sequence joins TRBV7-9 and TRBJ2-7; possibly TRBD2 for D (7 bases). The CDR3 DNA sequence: TGTGCCAGCAGCTTGGGGGGGCTGGACGGCGAGCAGTACTTC. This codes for CASSLGGLDGEQYF.